This T cell receptor beta chain comes out of a study of post-analysis software for immune sequencing data. The table lists this clonotype with many counts. Its antigen is not identified. Study-wide results and caveats: Controls showed lower frequencies than patients for five TRBV segments, and TRBV5-6, TRBV5-1 and TRBV20-1 were among these.

Included in the TCR beta cDNA libraries were unique molecular identifiers. MiXCR was run by TCRdb on the PCR reads, yielding one entry per CDR3 protein. The sample lists about half a million distinct CDR3 sequences; under 55% were seen once. V dropped 4 bases and J dropped 4; count of bases not matched to a gene: 4. This CDR3 has 14 amino acids. This sequence joins TRBV12-3 or TRBV12-4 and TRBJ1-1; 9 bases map to TRBD1. The clonotype comes from a girl under 18 with multiple sclerosis. The source material was blood. The CDR3 reads CASSSDRGSTEAFF. In DNA form, the CDR3 reads TGTGCCAGCAGTTCTGACAGGGGGAGCACTGAAGCTTTCTTT.